The sequence of this T cell receptor beta chain was determined in a study of metastatic and nonmetastatic thyroid tumors (dated by TCRdb to 2019 to 2021). Broadly, across the study: Repertoires were compared across peripheral blood and tumor or nodule tissue samples from malignant and benign thyroid patients. Study-level results and caveats: In both blood and tumor samples, TCR beta diversity was reported to be significantly higher in malignant tumors than in benign nodules.

In the case of this clone: Its cognate antigen has yet to be identified. No much larger clone exists at a distance of one base, and base qualities are not known.

None of the patients had been given any treatment before thyroid surgery. Using T-cell receptor beta sequencing, the researchers looked back retrospectively at clinical samples from patients, gathered between about 2011 and 2019. The library was prepared using PCR. Instrument on record: Illumina HiSeq 4000. High-throughput sequencing was used to profile the TCR beta-chain CDR3 region of each patient. Under the source paper's analysis protocol: The researchers built a classifier to tell apart papillary thyroid cancer patients with distant metastasis, based on CDR3 differences among clinicopathological groups. Repertoire diversity was assessed with the Shannon index, and tumor-blood repertoire similarity with the Morisita-Horn index. TCRdb reprocessing: public reads trimmed at Q25 with fastp, clones called with MiXCR, in-frame beta chains kept. The V and J calls and clone size are TCRdb's, not the authors'. Counted in this sample were about 19,000 clones; approximately 37% of them appeared once. Together, the top ten hold roughly 23% of the sample.

The V and J ends are trimmed by 3 bases and 5 bases, leaving 13 bases between them. Via the germline V gene, CDR1 is MNHNS and CDR2 SASEGT. From cysteine to phenylalanine, the CDR3 is 14 amino acids long. The entry retains the CDR3 DNA only, 42 bases that are in frame from base 1. The chain couples TRBV6-1 to TRBJ1-1; the D gene assignment is ambiguous. Specimen: tumor tissue. The TCR sequence derives from a female donor with papillary thyroid cancer or a benign thyroid nodule (not recorded which). Some clones in this sample may be carry-over from other donors' samples. In nucleotide form, the sequence is TGTGCCAGCAGTGAGGTTTTCCGAGGGACTGAAGCTTTCTTT. This is translated as CASSEVFRGTEAFF.